This TCR beta chain was captured by sequencing in a study of T cells in placental villitis. Background for the entire study: The study compared placental TCR-beta repertoires across villitis of unknown etiology, gestational-age-matched unaffected controls, and infectious villitis to test an allograft-versus-infection hypothesis. Here is what the overall study found, with its caveats: Because the paraffin blocks included small amounts of decidua, some of the captured T cells, particularly in controls, may have been decidual rather than villous infiltrates. Sequencing bulk tissue made it impossible to distinguish helper, regulatory or cytotoxic T cells or to tell maternal from fetal T cells, and the approach excluded gamma-delta receptors. CMV-specific clone frequencies were higher in infectious CMV cases than in villitis of unknown etiology (approximately 0.011 vs 0.001), and the villitis of unknown etiology frequencies did not differ from those of controls.

This clone was observed a handful of times. No antigen is known for it. No quality values exist for individual bases; no much larger clone is one base distant. Distinct nucleotide sequences in the sample also encode this CDR3. The immunoSEQ v4 bias-controlled multiplex PCR assay, performed blinded to group allocation, was used to amplify TCR-beta CDR3 regions from genomic DNA. To estimate the quantities of nucleated cells and T cells in each sample, reference gene primers were included together with the TCR-beta primers. Sequencing of the libraries was performed on an Illumina MiSeq with a 100-cycle paired-end protocol. The authors' analysis ran thus. In the immunoSEQ Analyzer software, diversity and richness were calculated, with richness measured by iChao1 and clonality based on Pielou evenness and Shannon diversity on a 0-1 scale where a higher value means less diversity. Using confidence 3 and substitution 2, CDR3 amino acid sequences together with their V/J genes were queried against VDJdb for CMV, EBV and influenza A specificities. TCR-beta amino acid clonotype overlap between villitis of unknown etiology, infectious villitis and control repertoires was assessed with the Morisita-Horn index. TCRdb took over this immuneACCESS table, retaining in-frame rearrangements with V and J assigned. Such tables are incomplete; in checked studies, under half of the missing clones stem from an unresolved V gene, and the remainder is unexplained. From that table come the V and J calls and clone size; the DNA was used to work out D and trimming. For this sample the table gives about 6,000 clones, of which around 80% were detected only once. Of the sample, around 9% falls within the top ten clones.

The five infectious villitis placentae, four with confirmed cytomegalovirus and one with Toxoplasma gondii, were included without being matched to the other groups. The mothers in the infectious villitis group were younger, had smaller fetuses, and delivered preterm or had intrauterine demise in two cases. After delivery, the placentae were collected and evaluated both grossly and histologically, and only then was archival tissue selected. Five 10-micron scrolls were cut from each FFPE block, and DNA was then isolated using the AllPrep DNA/RNA FFPE Tissue kit. DNA concentration and purity were checked by NanoDrop, and RNA quality was assessed on a Bioanalyzer. The clonotype was recovered from a human patient with infectious villitis; the placental T cells may come from both mother and fetus. Source material: placental tissue containing maternal and fetal cells.

The CDR3 here reads CASSQAEGQPQHF. The sequenced DNA is TGTGCCAGCAGCCAAGCGGAGGGTCAGCCCCAGCATTTT. The sequence links TRBV3-1 (or the pseudogene TRBV3-2) to TRBJ1-5; the D gene cannot be resolved reliably. The CDR3 covers 13 residues, taking in both the cysteine and the phenylalanine. The retained sequence is limited to the CDR3, 39 bases, with the frame set at the first base. Trimming costs V 1 base and J 6 bases, and their ends lie 7 bases apart. The germline V gene (reference sequence) sets CDR1 to LGHDT and CDR2 to YNNKEL.